This TCR beta chain appears in the sequencing data of a study of blood T cell repertoires in COVID-19. Turning to the study itself: From T cells, B-cell-depleted T cells, or PBMCs came the material, which was cDNA or gDNA.

Study processing details: The assay estimated nucleated cells by amplifying reference gene primers. Repertoires were generated with immunoSEQ multiplex PCR, while TCRdb's copy carries only in-frame clones and drops some. Clonal size and the V and J genes are those of that table, whereas D and trimming came from the DNA. The data contain around 140,000 clones, approximately 87% of them singletons. V gave up 5 bases and J gave up 9 bases; unmatched junction bases: 10. The CDR3 consists of 15 residues. CDR1 SGHTA and CDR2 FQGNSA come from the germline V gene. Material: peripheral blood. V usage is TRBV7-2 and J usage is TRBJ2-1; 10 nucleotides align to TRBD2. This TCR was recovered from a human donor in a cohort sampled during active COVID-19. The CDR3 here is CASSPGTSAQGEQFF. The CDR3 DNA reads TGTGCCAGCAGCCCCGGGACTAGCGCACAGGGTGAGCAGTTCTTC.